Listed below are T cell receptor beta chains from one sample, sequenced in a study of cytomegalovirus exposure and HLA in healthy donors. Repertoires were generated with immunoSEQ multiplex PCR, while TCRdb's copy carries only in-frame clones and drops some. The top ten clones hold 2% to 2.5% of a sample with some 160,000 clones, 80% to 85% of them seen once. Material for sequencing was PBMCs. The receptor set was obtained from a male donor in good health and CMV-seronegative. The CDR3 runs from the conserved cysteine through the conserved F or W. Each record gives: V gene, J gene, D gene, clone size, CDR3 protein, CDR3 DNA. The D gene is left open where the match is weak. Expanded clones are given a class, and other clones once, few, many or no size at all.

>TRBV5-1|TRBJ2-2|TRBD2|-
CASRTSGGYTGELFF
TGCGCCAGCAGAACTAGCGGGGGGTACACCGGGGAGCTGTTTTTT
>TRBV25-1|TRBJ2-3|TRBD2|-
CASSEGLAVEVDTQYF
TGTGCCAGCAGTGAGGGACTAGCCGTAGAAGTGGATACGCAGTATTTT
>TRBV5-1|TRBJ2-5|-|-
CASSLGGGQETQYF
TGCGCCAGCAGCTTGGGAGGTGGCCAAGAGACCCAGTACTTC
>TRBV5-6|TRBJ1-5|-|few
CASSAWQSNQPQHF
TGTGCCAGCAGCGCTTGGCAGAGCAATCAGCCCCAGCATTTT
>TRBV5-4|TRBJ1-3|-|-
CASSLATPSGNTIYF
TGTGCCAGCAGCTTGGCTACGCCCTCTGGAAACACCATATATTTT
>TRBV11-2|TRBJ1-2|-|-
CASSSNTNYGYTF
TGTGCCAGCAGCTCGAACACTAACTATGGCTACACCTTC
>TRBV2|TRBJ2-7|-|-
CASSEGGGHRNYEQYF
TGTGCCAGCAGTGAAGGGGGGGGACACCGTAACTACGAGCAGTACTTC
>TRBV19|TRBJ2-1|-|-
CASSTDSRSNEQFF
TGTGCCAGTAGTACCGACAGCCGGTCTAATGAGCAGTTCTTC
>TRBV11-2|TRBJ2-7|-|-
CASSLAPQGTYEQYF
TGTGCCAGCAGCTTAGCCCCGCAGGGAACCTACGAGCAGTACTTC
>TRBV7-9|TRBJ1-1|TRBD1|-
CSSSFSTGGEAFF
TGTTCCAGCAGCTTTTCGACAGGGGGCGAAGCTTTCTTT
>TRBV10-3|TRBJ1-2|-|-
CVTSGDYGYTF
TGTGTCACTTCAGGGGACTATGGCTACACCTTC
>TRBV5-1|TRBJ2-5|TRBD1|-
CASSPSGTEETQYF
TGCGCCAGCAGCCCTTCCGGGACAGAAGAGACCCAGTACTTC
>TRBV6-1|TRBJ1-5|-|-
CASSESKGLDQPQHF
TGTGCCAGCAGTGAATCCAAGGGGCTTGATCAGCCCCAGCATTTT
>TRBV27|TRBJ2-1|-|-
CASRREAYNEQFF
TGTGCCAGCAGGAGGGAAGCCTACAATGAGCAGTTCTTC
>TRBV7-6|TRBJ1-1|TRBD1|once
CASSLSTGTGLMNTEAFF
TGTGCCAGCAGCTTAAGTACCGGGACAGGCCTCATGAACACTGAAGCTTTCTTT
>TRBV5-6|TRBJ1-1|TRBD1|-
CASSLNRGDTEAFF
TGTGCCAGCAGCCTGAACAGGGGAGACACTGAAGCTTTCTTT
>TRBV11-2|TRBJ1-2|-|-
CASSLEAVTYYGYTF
TGTGCCAGCAGCTTAGAAGCTGTAACCTACTATGGCTACACCTTC
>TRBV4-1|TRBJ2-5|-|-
CASGFEGRAQETQYF
TGCGCCAGCGGCTTTGAGGGTCGGGCTCAAGAGACCCAGTACTTC
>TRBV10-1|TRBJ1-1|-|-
CASTNRLNTEAFF
TGCGCCAGCACGAACAGGCTGAACACTGAAGCTTTCTTT
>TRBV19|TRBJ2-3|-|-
CASSIPQVGSRDTQYF
TGTGCCAGTAGTATACCCCAGGTTGGGTCCCGAGATACGCAGTATTTT
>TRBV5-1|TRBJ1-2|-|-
CASSKSVSYGYTF
TGCGCCAGCAGCAAAAGCGTCAGCTATGGCTACACCTTC
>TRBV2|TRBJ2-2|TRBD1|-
CASSEMGQGATGELFF
TGTGCCAGCAGTGAGATGGGACAGGGGGCGACCGGGGAGCTGTTTTTT
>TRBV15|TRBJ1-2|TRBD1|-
CATSSGTGANYGYTF
TGTGCCACCAGCAGCGGGACAGGGGCTAACTATGGCTACACCTTC
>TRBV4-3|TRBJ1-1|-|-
CASSQTENTEAFF
TGCGCCAGCAGCCAGACAGAGAACACTGAAGCTTTCTTT
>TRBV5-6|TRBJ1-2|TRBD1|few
CASSLIGGLGYTF
TGTGCCAGCAGCTTGATAGGGGGCCTTGGCTACACCTTC
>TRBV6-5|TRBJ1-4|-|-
CASRLTGHRNEKLFF
TGTGCCAGCAGACTAACGGGACACAGAAATGAAAAACTGTTTTTT
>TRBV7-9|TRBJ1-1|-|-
CASSLAGRVAEAFF
TGTGCCAGCAGCTTAGCCGGGAGGGTCGCTGAAGCTTTCTTT
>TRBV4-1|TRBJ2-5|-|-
CASSRVRDSRGETQYF
TGCGCCAGCAGCCGGGTCCGGGACTCTCGGGGAGAGACCCAGTACTTC
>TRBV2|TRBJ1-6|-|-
CASSDPRGYNSPLHF
TGTGCCAGCAGTGACCCCAGGGGCTATAATTCACCCCTCCACTTT
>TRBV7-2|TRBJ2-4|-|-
CASSSPAGSGRFYRNIQYF
TGTGCCAGCAGCAGCCCTGCCGGGTCAGGGAGGTTTTATCGGAACATTCAGTACTTC
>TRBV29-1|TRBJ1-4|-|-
CSVGERIGEKLFF
TGCAGCGTTGGTGAGCGGATCGGAGAAAAACTGTTTTTT
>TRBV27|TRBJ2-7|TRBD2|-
CASSPLAGGPGEQYF
TGTGCCAGCAGCCCACTAGCGGGGGGGCCGGGAGAGCAGTACTTC
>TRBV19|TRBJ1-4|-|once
CASRKQGGDEKLFF
TGTGCCAGTAGGAAACAGGGAGGGGATGAAAAACTGTTTTTT
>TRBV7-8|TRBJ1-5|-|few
CASSLKGDQPQHF
TGTGCCAGCAGCTTAAAGGGGGATCAGCCCCAGCATTTT
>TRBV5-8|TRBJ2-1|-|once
CASSLSGNEQFF
TGTGCCAGCAGCTTATCAGGGAATGAGCAGTTCTTC
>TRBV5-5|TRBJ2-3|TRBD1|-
CASSDRGADTQYF
TGTGCCAGCAGCGACAGGGGTGCAGATACGCAGTATTTT
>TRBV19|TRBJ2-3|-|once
CASSPDGSTDTQYF
TGTGCCAGTAGTCCCGATGGCAGCACAGATACGCAGTATTTT
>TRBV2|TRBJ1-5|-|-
CASRRQVNQPQHF
TGTGCCAGCAGGAGACAGGTAAATCAGCCCCAGCATTTT
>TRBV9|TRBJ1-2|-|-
CASSVHGGEKLVYGYTF
TGTGCCAGCAGCGTCCACGGGGGGGAAAAATTAGTCTATGGCTACACCTTC
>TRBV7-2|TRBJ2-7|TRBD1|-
CASSLGTGMTYEQYF
TGTGCCAGCAGCTTAGGGACAGGGATGACCTACGAGCAGTACTTC
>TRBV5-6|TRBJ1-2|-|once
CASSLGDTSNYGYTF
TGTGCCAGCAGCTTGGGAGACACCTCTAACTATGGCTACACCTTC
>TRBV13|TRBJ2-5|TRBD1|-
CASSLRGRQETQYF
TGTGCCAGCAGCTTAAGGGGGCGGCAAGAGACCCAGTACTTC
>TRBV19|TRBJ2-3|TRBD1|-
CASRGTGWSDTQYF
TGTGCCAGTAGGGGGACAGGGTGGTCAGATACGCAGTATTTT
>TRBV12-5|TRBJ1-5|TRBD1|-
CASGSGQNNQPQHF
TGTGCTAGTGGTTCGGGACAGAACAATCAGCCCCAGCATTTT
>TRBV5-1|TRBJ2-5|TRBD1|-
CASTEGTGVRETQYF
TGCGCCAGCACCGAGGGGACAGGGGTAAGGGAGACCCAGTACTTC
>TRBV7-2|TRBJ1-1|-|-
CASSLVWQAFEAFF
TGTGCCAGCAGCTTAGTTTGGCAGGCTTTTGAAGCTTTCTTT
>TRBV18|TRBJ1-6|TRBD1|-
CASSRQGENSPLHF
TGTGCCAGCTCACGGCAGGGGGAGAATTCACCCCTCCACTTT
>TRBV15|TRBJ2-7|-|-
CATSSLRQGQHEQYF
TGTGCCACCAGCAGCCTGAGGCAGGGACAACACGAGCAGTACTTC
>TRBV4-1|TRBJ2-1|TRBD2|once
CASSQFSSGGRDEQFF
TGCGCCAGCAGCCAATTTTCATCGGGGGGGCGGGATGAGCAGTTCTTC
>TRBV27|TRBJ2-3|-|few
CAAGTPVLDTQYF
TGTGCCGCCGGTACGCCCGTCCTGGATACGCAGTATTTT
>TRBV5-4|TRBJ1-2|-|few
CASSPDSYGYTF
TGTGCCAGCAGCCCGGACTCCTATGGCTACACCTTC
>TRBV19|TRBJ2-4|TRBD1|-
CASSPGQGERDAKNIQYF
TGTGCCAGTAGTCCGGGACAGGGCGAAAGGGATGCCAAAAACATTCAGTACTTC
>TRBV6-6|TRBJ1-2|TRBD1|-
CASSFSTGVAGYTF
TGTGCCAGCAGTTTCTCCACAGGGGTGGCGGGCTACACCTTC
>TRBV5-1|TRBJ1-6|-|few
CASSLAGRSPLHF
TGCGCCAGCAGCTTGGCCGGGAGGTCACCCCTCCACTTT
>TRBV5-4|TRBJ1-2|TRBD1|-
CASSLGLQGSYGYTF
TGTGCCAGCAGCTTGGGCCTACAGGGGAGCTATGGCTACACCTTC
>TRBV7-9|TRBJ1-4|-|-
CASSWATGISTNEKLFF
TGTGCCAGCAGCTGGGCCACAGGAATATCAACTAATGAAAAACTGTTTTTT
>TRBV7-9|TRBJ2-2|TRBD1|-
CASSSKTGGEFTGELFF
TGTGCCAGCAGCTCGAAGACAGGGGGCGAATTCACCGGGGAGCTGTTTTTT